This T cell receptor beta chain stems from a study of T cell repertoires in cytomegalovirus infection. Across the whole study: CMV epitopes used comprised recently identified HLA-C-restricted ones and well-studied HLA-B-restricted ones. Matching HLA type, along with CMV infection, was indicated by public TCR beta signatures.

The CDR3 extends over 11 amino acids. CDR1 is MNHEY and CDR2 is SMNVEV in the germline V gene (reference sequence). V lost 6 bases, J lost 7 bases, and 8 bases lay in between. Overall study findings and caveats: Clonotypes of TCR beta that were HLA-C-restricted and CMV-specific dominated the ex vivo response.

TCRdb redid the calling of the reads with MiXCR, one entry per CDR3 protein. There are around 570,000 distinct CDR3 sequences in the sample; approximately 40% occur only once, and 48% lies in the top ten. Concerning this clonotype: Antigen: not known.

Specimen: cultured PBMCs, collected from culture after CMV antigen stimulation. The chain is built from TRBV27 and TRBJ2-3, with D possibly matching TRBD2 (5 bases). The TCR originated in a human donor in good health (CMV status not recorded). Some clones in this sample may be carry-over from other donors' samples. CDR3 amino acids: CASRYGNTQYF. The CDR3 DNA follows: TGTGCCAGCAGATACGGGAATACGCAGTATTTT.